These 7 T cell receptor beta chains originate from one sample sequenced in a study of long-term antiretroviral therapy in people with HIV. The immunoSEQ assay was v3.0, run at survey level. The assay was immunoSEQ multiplex PCR, and TCRdb's table has in-frame clones only and misses some. This sample has some 35,000 clones; approximately 94% occur once, and the top ten carry 3.6%. Sequences were derived from unsorted PBMCs, sampled 4.1 years after starting antiretroviral therapy. The receptors come from a woman in her fifties or sixties with HIV.

The CDR3 is CASRSTGGTEAFF. The CDR3 bases are TGTGCCAGCAGAAGTACAGGGGGCACTGAAGCTTTCTTT. The chain is built from TRBV27 and TRBJ1-1, with TRBD1 matching 8 bases. CDR3 length: 13 residues. CDR1 MNHEY and CDR2 SMNVEV come from the germline V gene (reference sequence). The ends lost 6 bases at V and 4 bases at J; junction bases unmatched: 4.

The rearrangement joins TRBV7-2 to TRBJ1-2, with D perhaps TRBD1 (6 bases). The V end was cut by 6 bases, the J end by 2 bases, with 16 bases between. The V gene's germline CDR1 is SGHTA and CDR2 FQGNSA. This CDR3 has 15 amino acids. In DNA form, the CDR3 reads TGTGCCAGCAGTCAAACCACAGGGTGGAACTATGGCTACACCTTC. This translates into CASSQTTGWNYGYTF.

This rearrangement joins TRBV29-1 to TRBJ2-2, with D unclear. The CDR3 is 12 residues long. The germline V gene encodes CDR1 SQVTM and CDR2 ANQGSEA. Trimming removed 2 bases from V and 1 base from J, with 2 bases in between. The CDR3 sequence is CSVEQNTGELFF. CDR3 DNA sequence: TGCAGCGTTGAACAGAACACCGGGGAGCTGTTTTTT.

This chain uses TRBV10-2 with TRBJ1-4; TRBD1 matches at 8 bases. The CDR3 spans 13 residues. Germline CDR1 reads WSHSY; CDR2 reads SAAADI. After removal of 7 bases from V and 7 bases from J, the junction contained 5 bases not matched to a gene. The CDR3 DNA follows: TGCGCCAGCAACCCCGGACAGGGTGAAAAACTGTTTTTT. As protein: CASNPGQGEKLFF.

V and J are TRBV5-6 and TRBJ1-5, with D possibly matching TRBD1 (5 bases). The germline V gene encodes CDR1 SGHDT and CDR2 YYEEEE. Trimming removed 2 bases from V and 4 bases from J, with 10 bases in between. The CDR3 is 14 amino acids. This CDR3 is CASSFLQGNQPQHF. The CDR3 DNA reads as TGTGCCAGCAGCTTCCTTCAGGGAAATCAGCCCCAGCATTTT.

In this sample, this clone turned up a few times. This chain uses TRBV18 with TRBJ1-1; D unclear. This CDR3 contains 15 residues. In germline, CDR1 is KGHSH, CDR2 LQKENI. With 2 bases removed from V and 1 base from J, the gap between germline ends came to 11 bases. The CDR3 is CASSPEGAGNTEAFF. CDR3 DNA sequence: TGTGCCAGCTCACCAGAGGGCGCGGGGAACACTGAAGCTTTCTTT.

This clone has only a few counts. This rearrangement joins TRBV7-9 to TRBJ1-1; TRBD1 agrees at 9 bases. The CDR3 sequence is 17 residues long. Germline V lookup: CDR1 SEHNR, CDR2 FQNEAQ (reference sequence). V shed 4 bases and J 4 bases; nucleotides not matched to a gene: 13. The CDR3 nucleotides are TGTGCCAGCAGCTCCTTCCTGGACAGGGGAAGGATCACTGAAGCTTTCTTT. The encoded protein is CASSSFLDRGRITEAFF.